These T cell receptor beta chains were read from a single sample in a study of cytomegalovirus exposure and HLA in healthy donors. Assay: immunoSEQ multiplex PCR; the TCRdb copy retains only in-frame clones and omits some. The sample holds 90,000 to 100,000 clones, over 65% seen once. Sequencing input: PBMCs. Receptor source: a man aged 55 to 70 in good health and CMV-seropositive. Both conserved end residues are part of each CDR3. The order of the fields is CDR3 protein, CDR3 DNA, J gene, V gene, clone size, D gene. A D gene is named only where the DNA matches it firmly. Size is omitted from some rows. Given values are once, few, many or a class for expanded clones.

CDR3 protein: CASSYGQDYGYTF; CDR3 DNA: TGTGCCAGCAGTTACGGACAGGACTATGGCTACACCTTC; J gene: TRBJ1-2; V gene: TRBV6-6; clone size: .; D gene: TRBD1
CDR3 protein: CASSLGQSGNTIYF; CDR3 DNA: TGCGCCAGCAGCTTAGGACAATCTGGAAACACCATATATTTT; J gene: TRBJ1-3; V gene: TRBV5-1; clone size: once; D gene: .
CDR3 protein: CASSSRTGTANPNYGYTF; CDR3 DNA: TGTGCCAGCAGCTCCCGGACAGGGACCGCCAATCCTAACTATGGCTACACCTTC; J gene: TRBJ1-2; V gene: TRBV7-8; clone size: .; D gene: TRBD1
CDR3 protein: CATTDQGNQPQHF; CDR3 DNA: TGTGCCACAACTGATCAGGGGAATCAGCCCCAGCATTTT; J gene: TRBJ1-5; V gene: TRBV10-3; clone size: .; D gene: .
CDR3 protein: CASSVAREAGANVLTF; CDR3 DNA: TGTGCCAGCAGCGTAGCACGGGAGGCTGGGGCCAACGTCCTGACTTTC; J gene: TRBJ2-6; V gene: TRBV9; clone size: .; D gene: TRBD2
CDR3 protein: CASSQDWAGGEAFF; CDR3 DNA: TGTGCCAGCAGCCAAGATTGGGCGGGGGGTGAAGCTTTCTTT; J gene: TRBJ1-1; V gene: TRBV14; clone size: .; D gene: .
CDR3 protein: CASTERGLGIQYF; CDR3 DNA: TGTGCCAGCACCGAAAGGGGGCTAGGCATTCAGTACTTC; J gene: TRBJ2-4; V gene: TRBV2; clone size: .; D gene: TRBD1
CDR3 protein: CARSTPGVKGYTF; CDR3 DNA: TGTGCCAGAAGCACCCCAGGGGTCAAGGGCTACACCTTC; J gene: TRBJ1-2; V gene: TRBV5-3; clone size: .; D gene: .
CDR3 protein: CASGTGGYEQYF; CDR3 DNA: TGTGCCAGCGGGACAGGGGGCTACGAGCAGTACTTC; J gene: TRBJ2-7; V gene: TRBV11-3; clone size: .; D gene: TRBD1
CDR3 protein: CASSPFRGLEEKLFF; CDR3 DNA: TGTGCCAGCTCACCCTTCAGGGGTTTAGAAGAAAAACTGTTTTTT; J gene: TRBJ1-4; V gene: TRBV18; clone size: .; D gene: .
CDR3 protein: CASSLKPDTQYF; CDR3 DNA: TGTGCCAGCAGCCTGAAGCCAGATACGCAGTATTTT; J gene: TRBJ2-3; V gene: TRBV5-4; clone size: .; D gene: .
CDR3 protein: CASSPLGYEQYF; CDR3 DNA: TGTGCCAGCAGCCCCCTCGGCTACGAGCAGTACTTC; J gene: TRBJ2-7; V gene: TRBV7-9; clone size: .; D gene: .
CDR3 protein: CASGQRGSDTQYF; CDR3 DNA: TGTGCTAGTGGTCAACGGGGGTCAGATACGCAGTATTTT; J gene: TRBJ2-3; V gene: TRBV12-5; clone size: .; D gene: .
CDR3 protein: CASSPTSSANYGYTF; CDR3 DNA: TGCGCCAGCAGCCCCACATCATCAGCTAACTATGGCTACACCTTC; J gene: TRBJ1-2; V gene: TRBV4-3; clone size: .; D gene: .
CDR3 protein: CATSRVRGQGPYEQYF; CDR3 DNA: TGTGCCACCAGCAGAGTTAGGGGACAGGGACCCTACGAGCAGTACTTC; J gene: TRBJ2-7; V gene: TRBV15; clone size: few; D gene: TRBD1
CDR3 protein: CARRLAGVDTQYF; CDR3 DNA: TGTGCCCGCAGACTAGCGGGGGTGGATACGCAGTATTTT; J gene: TRBJ2-3; V gene: TRBV19; clone size: .; D gene: TRBD2
CDR3 protein: CASSKPGTGNEQYF; CDR3 DNA: TGTGCCAGCAGTAAACCCGGGACAGGGAACGAGCAGTACTTC; J gene: TRBJ2-7; V gene: TRBV2; clone size: .; D gene: TRBD1